Below, 20 T cell receptor beta chains from the same sample are listed, as sequenced in a study of radiotherapy plus CTLA-4 blockade in lung cancer (dated by TCRdb to 2016 to 2019). Receptors were amplified or captured by the immunoSEQ multiplex PCR assay. TCRdb provides this immuneACCESS table in a form limited to in-frame rearrangements. Some clones are lacking; in checked studies, under half of them reflect an unresolved V gene, and why the rest are absent is not known. Counted in this sample were about 95,000 clones; under 90% of them appeared once. The top ten hold around 0.8% of the sample. The sequenced sample was peripheral blood, obtained from a patient treated with radiotherapy plus ipilimumab. These receptors were obtained from a human donor with non-small cell lung cancer who had stable disease on radiotherapy plus ipilimumab.

This rearrangement joins TRBV28 to TRBJ2-6; the D gene is possibly TRBD2 (5 bases). Germline CDR1 reads MDHEN; CDR2 reads SYDVKM. The CDR3 is made up of 18 amino acids. Trimming stripped 8 bases from V and 0 bases from J, with 20 bases between. The CDR3 DNA follows: TGTGCCAGCTTGGCCCCCCGGGGTTCCAGCTCTGGGGCCAACGTCCTGACTTTC. Amino acid sequence: CASLAPRGSSSGANVLTF.

The chain recombines TRBV6-1 with TRBJ1-5, with D possibly being TRBD1 (6 bases). Between the trimmed V and J ends, which lost 2 bases and 1 base, there was a span of 9 bases. Germline V gene lookup returns CDR1 MNHNS and CDR2 SASEGT. This CDR3 spans 15 amino acids. CDR3 residues: CASSEQGLSNQPQHF. CDR3 DNA: TGTGCCAGCAGTGAACAGGGGCTGAGCAATCAGCCCCAGCATTTT.

The rearrangement uses TRBV5-1 and TRBJ2-5; D could derive from TRBD1 or TRBD2 (5 bases each). V was clipped by 6 bases and J by 1 base, with 16 bases between them. CDR1 is SGHRS and CDR2 is YFSETQ in the germline V gene. The length of the CDR3 is 15 residues. CDR3: CASNSEGRFQETQYF. CDR3 in DNA: TGCGCCAGCAACTCCGAGGGGCGCTTCCAAGAGACCCAGTACTTC.

This chain connects TRBV5-1 to TRBJ1-2, with D possibly matching TRBD1 (6 bases). V lost 0 bases and J lost 8, with 17 bases in between. The CDR3 extends over 15 amino acids. The germline CDR1 and CDR2 sequences are SGHRS and YFSETQ. CDR3 in amino acids: CASSLAVGADSGYTF. For the CDR3, the DNA is TGCGCCAGCAGCTTGGCCGTGGGGGCTGATAGCGGCTACACCTTC. The full variable domain, rest sourced from reference TRBV5-1 and TRBJ1-2, is KAGVTQTPRYLIKTRGQQVTLSCSPISGHRSVSWYQQTPGQGLQFLFEYFSETQRNKGNFPGRFSGRQFSNSRSEMNVSTLELGDSALYLCASSLAVGADSGYTFGSGTRLTVV.

V usage is TRBV7-2 and J usage is TRBJ1-3; D unclear. The V gene's germline CDR1 is SGHTA and CDR2 FQGNSA. The CDR3 loop spans 14 amino acids. V dropped 10 bases and J dropped 1 base, with 14 bases sitting between them. CDR3 in amino acids: CATSPWRSGNTIYF. The CDR3 coding sequence is TGTGCCACCTCACCATGGCGGTCTGGAAACACCATATATTTT.

The J gene is TRBJ1-6, the V gene TRBV28; D not resolved. Germline loops: CDR1 MDHEN, CDR2 SYDVKM. The CDR3 has 12 residues. Trimming removed 7 bases from V and 8 bases from J, with 9 bases in between. The CDR3 nucleotides read TGTGCCAGCAACGCCAGAGATTCACCCCTCCACTTT. This gives the protein CASNARDSPLHF.

CDR3 region: CASSGDSSYEQYF. The CDR3 nucleotides are TGTGCCAGCAGCGGGGACAGCTCCTACGAGCAGTACTTC. The V gene is TRBV9, the J gene TRBJ2-7; 7 bases line up with TRBD1. Unmatched junction bases numbered 0, after V lost 3 bases and J lost 0 bases. The germline V gene has CDR1 SGDLS and CDR2 YYNGEE. This CDR3 contains 13 residues.

The chain has TRBV4-2 and TRBJ1-3; D not resolved. V shed 0 bases and J shed 1 base, with 25 bases lying between them. This CDR3 region has 21 residues. Germline V lookup: CDR1 LGHNA, CDR2 YNFKEQ. The CDR3, as DNA: TGTGCCAGCAGCCAAGAAGTCCTGTCGGCGGGGAGATTATCTTCTGGAAACACCATATATTTT. This codes for CASSQEVLSAGRLSSGNTIYF.

The gene calls are TRBV7-9 and TRBJ1-6; D not certain. Germline-derived CDR1 and CDR2 are SEHNR and FQNEAQ (reference sequence). V gave up 4 bases and J gave up 14 bases, with 18 bases separating them. The CDR3 sequence is 14 residues long. CDR3 coding DNA: TGTGCCAGCAGCTCCACCAGCTCCCGTCAGGCCCTCCACTTT. This translates into CASSSTSSRQALHF.

This chain links TRBV19 with TRBJ1-5, with TRBD1 matching 9 bases. The germline V gene encodes CDR1 LNHDA and CDR2 SQIVND (reference sequence). There are 15 residues in the CDR3. The V segment lost 7 bases and the J segment 9 bases; nucleotides outside the gene matches: 13. CDR3 DNA: TGTGCCAGTACCCCCGGGACAGGGAGGCCCGGGCCCCAGCATTTT. This sequence encodes CASTPGTGRPGPQHF.

This clone was observed a handful of times. Germline and junction disagree at one end, which may indicate a read error. J is TRBJ2-7 and V is TRBV7-2; 8 nucleotides line up with TRBD1. Germline values: CDR1 SGHTA, CDR2 FQGNSA. This CDR3 contains 13 residues. CDR3: CASSRSAGQGPHF. DNA of the CDR3: TGTGCCAGCAGCCGCTCGGCCGGACAGGGTCCGCATTTC.

The V gene is TRBV2, the J gene TRBJ2-3, with 10 bases fitting TRBD2. The V segment lost 6 bases and the J segment 5 bases; nucleotides outside the gene matches: 11. CDR3 length equals 16 residues. CDR1 is SNHLY, CDR2 FYNNEI, per germline. This CDR3 is CASRKGLAGAKDTQYF. Written as DNA, the CDR3 is TGTGCCAGCAGGAAGGGCCTAGCGGGGGCCAAAGATACGCAGTATTTT.

V usage is TRBV27 and J usage is TRBJ2-7; perhaps TRBD1 as D (6 bases). The germline gives CDR1 MNHEY, CDR2 SMNVEV (reference sequence). This CDR3 is 14 amino acids long. V shed 0 bases and J shed 4 bases, with 10 bases lying between them. In DNA, the CDR3 is TGTGCCAGCAGTTTATCGTTACAGGGTTACGAGCAGTACTTC. Residues: CASSLSLQGYEQYF.

The CDR3 is CASSWPRRGLSYNEQFF. The CDR3 DNA sequence: TGTGCCAGCAGCTGGCCCCGGCGGGGGCTGTCCTACAATGAGCAGTTCTTC. The chain employs TRBV5-6 and TRBJ2-1; tentatively, D is TRBD2 (7 bases). The length of the CDR3 is 17 residues. The germline gives CDR1 SGHDT, CDR2 YYEEEE. The germline V and J ends were trimmed by 3 bases and 1 base, with 17 bases remaining between them.

The chain combines TRBV10-2 with TRBJ2-7; unclear D gene. CDR1 is WSHSY, CDR2 SAAADI, per germline. There are 12 residues in the CDR3. The V end was cut by 5 bases, the J end by 1 base, with 6 bases between. CDR3 amino acids: CASSSQSYEQYF. CDR3 DNA: TGCGCCAGCAGTTCACAGTCCTACGAGCAGTACTTC.

This chain connects TRBV10-2 to TRBJ2-7; TRBD1 might be the D (6 bases). The germline V gene has CDR1 WSHSY and CDR2 SAAADI. V lost 6 bases, J lost 2 bases, and 20 bases lay in between. This CDR3 has 16 residues. The CDR3 spells CASRDLRQAITYEQYF. CDR3 sequence (DNA): TGCGCCAGCAGGGACCTACGACAGGCGATAACCTACGAGCAGTACTTC.

The chain links TRBV2 to TRBJ2-6; D not certain. This CDR3 contains 15 residues. V dropped 7 bases and J dropped 0 bases, with 10 bases sitting between them. Germline V gene sequence: CDR1 SNHLY, CDR2 FYNNEI. This chain's CDR3 is CASKEKFSGANVLTF. The CDR3 coding sequence is TGTGCCAGCAAAGAAAAATTCTCTGGGGCCAACGTCCTGACTTTC.

The chain links TRBV11-2 to TRBJ2-5, with a possible D match to TRBD1 (5 bases). Germline V CDR1 and CDR2: SGHAT, FQNNGV. V gave up 3 bases and J gave up 2 bases, with 13 bases separating them. The CDR3 totals 15 residues. CDR3 in amino acids: CASSLFDSHQETQYF. The DNA for the CDR3 is TGTGCCAGCAGCTTGTTTGACAGTCATCAAGAGACCCAGTACTTC.

The rearrangement joins TRBV4-3 to TRBJ1-2, with a possible D match to TRBD1 (5 bases). The CDR3 spans 13 residues. Per germline, CDR1 LGHNA and CDR2 YSLEER. V was shortened by 5 bases and J by 5 bases, with 12 bases between the two germline ends. The CDR3: CASSFDRQYGYTF. The CDR3 coding sequence is TGCGCCAGCAGCTTCGACCGACAGTATGGCTACACCTTC.

The V and J genes are TRBV10-1 and TRBJ1-2, with D possibly being TRBD1 (5 bases). The CDR3 contains 13 residues. V gave up 2 bases and J gave up 4 bases, with 8 bases separating them. Germline CDR1 and CDR2: WNHNN and SYGVQD (reference sequence). DNA of the CDR3: TGCGCCAGCAGTGAGGGGGGAACCTATGGCTACACCTTC. It is translated as CASSEGGTYGYTF.